This is a list of T cell receptor beta chains from one sample in a study of cytomegalovirus exposure and HLA in healthy donors. The data were produced by immunoSEQ multiplex PCR, yet TCRdb's version contains in-frame clones alone and is incomplete. Among under 200,000 clones, around 78% were seen once, and the ten largest hold roughly 2%. Sequenced material: PBMCs. The origin of the receptors is a man aged 25-40 years in good health and CMV-seronegative. The CDR3 runs from the conserved cysteine through the conserved F or W. The order of the fields is CDR3 protein, CDR3 DNA, J gene, V gene, D gene, clone size. D genes are given only for firm matches. Size tells how often a clone was seen (once, few, many) or the class of an expanded clone, and some rows leave it out.

CDR3aa: CSYRGAAYEQYF; CDR3nt: TGCAGTTACCGTGGAGCTGCCTACGAGCAGTACTTC; j_gene: TRBJ2-7; v_gene: TRBV29-1; d_gene: .; abundance: .
CDR3aa: CAWSEKESSYNSPLHF; CDR3nt: TGTGCCTGGAGTGAAAAGGAGAGCTCCTATAATTCACCCCTCCACTTT; j_gene: TRBJ1-6; v_gene: TRBV30; d_gene: .; abundance: few
CDR3aa: CSVEDNFGELFF; CDR3nt: TGCAGCGTTGAAGATAATTTCGGGGAGCTGTTTTTT; j_gene: TRBJ2-2; v_gene: TRBV29-1; d_gene: .; abundance: .
CDR3aa: CASTQTQGLNNSPLHF; CDR3nt: TGTGCCAGCACCCAAACACAGGGCCTCAATAATTCACCCCTCCACTTT; j_gene: TRBJ1-6; v_gene: TRBV7-3; d_gene: .; abundance: few
CDR3aa: CASSITGNTEAFF; CDR3nt: TGTGCCAGTAGTATAACAGGGAACACTGAAGCTTTCTTT; j_gene: TRBJ1-1; v_gene: TRBV19; d_gene: .; abundance: .
CDR3aa: CASSVEPGLSHEQYF; CDR3nt: TGTGCCAGCAGCGTAGAACCGGGACTATCCCACGAGCAGTACTTC; j_gene: TRBJ2-7; v_gene: TRBV9; d_gene: TRBD2; abundance: once
CDR3aa: CASSSTLAGGPNTGELFF; CDR3nt: TGTGCCAGCAGCTCAACACTAGCGGGAGGGCCGAACACCGGGGAGCTGTTTTTT; j_gene: TRBJ2-2; v_gene: TRBV5-6; d_gene: TRBD2; abundance: once
CDR3aa: CASSLPRTGAVEQYF; CDR3nt: TGTGCCAGCAGCCTACCTAGGACAGGGGCAGTGGAGCAGTACTTC; j_gene: TRBJ2-7; v_gene: TRBV7-9; d_gene: TRBD1; abundance: .
CDR3aa: CASQGNYGYTF; CDR3nt: TGTGCCAGCCAGGGGAACTATGGCTACACCTTC; j_gene: TRBJ1-2; v_gene: TRBV2; d_gene: .; abundance: .
CDR3aa: CASSLGVHGGAEAFF; CDR3nt: TGTGCCAGCAGCTTAGGGGTCCACGGGGGGGCTGAAGCTTTCTTT; j_gene: TRBJ1-1; v_gene: TRBV7-2; d_gene: .; abundance: .
CDR3aa: CASSQGRPDTQYF; CDR3nt: TGCGCCAGCAGCCAAGGGAGGCCAGATACGCAGTATTTT; j_gene: TRBJ2-3; v_gene: TRBV4-1; d_gene: .; abundance: .